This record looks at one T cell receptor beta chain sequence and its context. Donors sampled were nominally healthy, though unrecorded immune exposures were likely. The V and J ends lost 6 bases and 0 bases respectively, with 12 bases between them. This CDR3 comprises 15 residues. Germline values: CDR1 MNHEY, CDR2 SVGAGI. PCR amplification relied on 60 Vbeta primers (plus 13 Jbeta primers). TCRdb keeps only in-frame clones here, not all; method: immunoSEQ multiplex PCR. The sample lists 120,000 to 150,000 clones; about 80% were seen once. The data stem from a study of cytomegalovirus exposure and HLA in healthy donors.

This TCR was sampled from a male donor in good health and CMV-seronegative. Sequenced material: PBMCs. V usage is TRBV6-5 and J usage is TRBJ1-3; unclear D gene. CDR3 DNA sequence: TGTGCCAGCAGATCCTCAGGAAGCTCTGGAAACACCATATATTTT. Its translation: CASRSSGSSGNTIYF.